The 21 T cell receptor beta chains reported below all come from one sample, sequenced in a study of blood T cells in healthy people across ages. Sample-barcoded 5' priming and a J-beta primer mix drove a second PCR of about 7 to 11 cycles. From the 5' RACE reads, TCRdb called clonotypes with MiXCR, one entry per CDR3 protein. In the table there are hundreds of thousands of distinct CDR3 sequences, 20% to 25% of which are singletons. This sample also appeared in a second study, on T cells of mothers and their children.

The sequencing sample was made of blood. These receptors were obtained from a boy aged 5 to 17 in good health.

The V and J genes are TRBV3-1 and TRBJ1-2; 10 nucleotides match TRBD1. The CDR3 runs to 15 residues. Germline assignment: CDR1 LGHDT and CDR2 YNNKEL (reference sequence). Trimming at V came to 4 bases and at J to 3 bases, leaving 5 bases not matched to a gene. CDR3: CASSLGTGVDYGYTF. In DNA form, the CDR3 reads TGTGCCAGCAGCCTCGGGACAGGGGTAGACTATGGCTACACCTTC.

This clonotype was counted a few times. This chain uses TRBV7-2 with TRBJ2-3, with D possibly TRBD1 on 5 matching bases. Trimming shortened V by 0 bases and J by 6 bases, and 7 bases separated the two germline ends. CDR1 and CDR2 from the germline V gene are SGHTA and FQGNSA. The CDR3 contains 13 residues. The CDR3 coding sequence is TGTGCCAGCAGCTTAGCCCACAGGGATACGCAGTATTTT. Its translation: CASSLAHRDTQYF.

The chain is built from TRBV28 and TRBJ2-7, with a possible D match to TRBD1 (6 bases). From germline, CDR1 is MDHEN and CDR2 SYDVKM. This CDR3 has 14 residues. Trimming took off 5 bases at V and 4 bases at J, with 15 bases between the two ends. The CDR3 spells CASSPNTGPYEQYF. CDR3 nucleotide sequence: TGTGCCAGCAGTCCCAACACAGGGCCATACGAGCAGTACTTC.

The chain employs TRBV10-3 and TRBJ2-7; 7 nucleotides match TRBD1. Unmatched junction bases numbered 12, after V lost 4 bases and J lost 3 bases. CDR3 size: 16 residues. Per germline, CDR1 ENHRY and CDR2 SYGVKD. The CDR3 DNA sequence: TGTGCCATCAGTGGGGGACAGTCCCTAACGTTCTACGAGCAGTACTTC. Amino acid sequence: CAISGGQSLTFYEQYF.

This clonotype showed up just a few times. V is TRBV12-5 and J is TRBJ2-7; D possibly matches TRBD1 or TRBD2 (6 bases each). The CDR3 runs to 17 residues. V was pared by 1 base and J by 3 bases, with 19 bases between. Germline V CDR1 and CDR2: LGHNT, FRNRAP. CDR3 region: CASGLDTGGTPIYEQYF. The CDR3, as DNA: TGTGCTAGTGGTTTGGATACCGGCGGGACACCAATCTACGAGCAGTACTTC.

DNA of the CDR3: TGTGCCAGCAGACAGATCTATAGCAATCAGCCCCAGCATTTT. This translates into CASRQIYSNQPQHF. The chain combines TRBV27 with TRBJ1-5; no clear D gene. V was trimmed by 6 bases and J by 0 bases, leaving 9 bases between them. CDR3 length: 14 amino acids. From germline, CDR1 is MNHEY and CDR2 SMNVEV (reference sequence).

This clonotype was recorded at least ten times. The rearrangement uses TRBV29-1 and TRBJ2-1, with D uncertain. CDR3 length equals 10 residues. Trimming left V 4 bases short and J 5 bases short, with 3 bases between. CDR1 and CDR2 (germline): SQVTM, ANQGSEA. CDR3 sequence reads: CSVGNNEQFF. The CDR3 region has the DNA TGCAGCGTTGGAAACAATGAGCAGTTCTTC.

The chain joins TRBV5-1 to TRBJ2-7, with 9 bases identical to TRBD1. The CDR3 length is 15 residues. V was clipped by 4 bases and J by 1 base; unmatched bases: 6. CDR1 is SGHRS, CDR2 YFSETQ, per germline. CDR3 bases: TGCGCCAGCAGCCCGGGGGACAGGGCTTCCTACGAGCAGTACTTC. It codes for CASSPGDRASYEQYF.

This clonotype was detected only a few times. The genes are TRBV4-1 and TRBJ2-7; 8 bases line up with TRBD2. From germline, CDR1 is MGHRA and CDR2 YSYEKL. The CDR3 consists of 14 residues. The CDR3 DNA reads as TGCGCAATCGGGTCGGGGACTAGTACTTACGAGCAGTACTTC. As protein: CAIGSGTSTYEQYF.

This clonotype was recorded a few times. The chain has TRBV7-2 and TRBJ2-5; the D is unclear. The germline V gene encodes CDR1 SGHTA and CDR2 FQGNSA. Trimming stripped 4 bases from V and 1 base from J, with 10 bases between. CDR3 length: 14 amino acids. In nucleotides, the CDR3 is TGTGCCAGCAGCTCAATTTACGGCCAAGAGACCCAGTACTTC. This codes for CASSSIYGQETQYF.

V is TRBV10-3 and J is TRBJ2-6; 10 bases line up with TRBD1. Per germline, CDR1 ENHRY and CDR2 SYGVKD. The CDR3 contains 18 residues. The J segment lost 0 bases and the V segment lost 5 bases, leaving 7 bases of the junction unmatched. This chain's CDR3 is CAISSSGQGGSGANVLTF. CDR3 bases: TGTGCCATCAGTTCCTCCGGACAGGGGGGCTCTGGGGCCAACGTCCTGACTTTC.

This clonotype was detected only a few times. The chain links TRBV11-1 to TRBJ2-7; maybe TRBD2 (6 bases). CDR3 length equals 14 residues. Trimming pared 3 bases from V and 0 bases from J, leaving 9 bases between. Per germline, CDR1 SGHAT and CDR2 FQDESV (reference sequence). The CDR3 loop reads CASSFLASSYEQYF. The CDR3 DNA reads as TGTGCCAGCAGCTTTCTAGCGTCCTCCTACGAGCAGTACTTC.

This clonotype has a handful of counts. The chain joins TRBV29-1 to TRBJ2-5, with 10 nucleotides matching TRBD1. TRBJ2-7 explains the end of the DNA better; the J call may be wrong. The germline V gene has CDR1 SQVTM and CDR2 ANQGSEA. This CDR3 has 14 amino acids. In DNA form, the CDR3 reads TGCAGCGTTTATCAGGGACAGGGGCCTGCCGAGCAGTACTTC. Amino acid sequence: CSVYQGQGPAEQYF.

The genes are TRBV11-2 and TRBJ1-2, with a weak D call TRBD1 (5 bases). Germline V CDR1 and CDR2: SGHAT, FQNNGV. There are 15 residues in the CDR3. The germline V and J ends were trimmed by 4 bases and 5 bases, with 17 bases remaining between them. The chain's CDR3 is CASSSSGGLRYGYTF. The CDR3 DNA is TGTGCCAGCAGCTCCTCCGGGGGTTTGAGATATGGCTACACCTTC.

This clonotype was counted only a few times. The CDR3 loop reads CASSLGQGRANEQFF. The CDR3 DNA reads TGCGCCAGCAGCTTGGGACAGGGAAGGGCCAATGAGCAGTTCTTC. This chain links TRBV5-1 with TRBJ2-5, with TRBD1 matching 7 bases. Gene TRBJ2-1 matches the end of the DNA better, so the J call may be wrong. CDR3 size: 15 residues. Germline CDR1 is SGHRS and CDR2 is YFSETQ.

This clonotype showed up just a few times. The chain uses TRBV6-6 and TRBJ1-1, with D hard to call. Trimming shortened V by 5 bases and J by 7 bases, and 17 bases separated the two germline ends. Germline lookup yields CDR1 MNHNY and CDR2 SVGAGI (reference sequence). The length of the CDR3 is 14 residues. The CDR3, as DNA: TGTGCCAGCAGTACCCCGCGGCGGACCATTGAAGCTTTCTTT. The encoded protein is CASSTPRRTIEAFF.

This clonotype was seen only a few times. The chain links TRBV29-1 to TRBJ2-2; perhaps TRBD1 as D (6 bases). The CDR3 runs 14 residues. V was pared by 0 bases and J by 5 bases, with 10 bases between. CDR1 and CDR2 (germline): SQVTM, ANQGSEA. The CDR3 here is CSVEEGTGTGELFF. CDR3 nucleotides: TGCAGCGTTGAAGAGGGAACAGGGACCGGGGAGCTGTTTTTT.

The genes are TRBV5-1 and TRBJ2-1; TRBD1 agrees at 7 bases. The CDR3 covers 14 residues. From germline, CDR1 is SGHRS and CDR2 YFSETQ. Trimming at V came to 3 bases and at J to 9 bases, leaving 9 bases not matched to a gene. The CDR3 DNA follows: TGCGCCAGCAGCTACCTTACAGGGGCAGGTGAGCAGTTCTTC. Its protein product is CASSYLTGAGEQFF. The full variable domain, its missing parts supplied by reference TRBV5-1 and TRBJ2-1, is KAGVTQTPRYLIKTRGQQVTLSCSPISGHRSVSWYQQTPGQGLQFLFEYFSETQRNKGNFPGRFSGRQFSNSRSEMNVSTLELGDSALYLCASSYLTGAGEQFFGPGTRLTVL.

This clonotype has only a few counts. This sequence joins TRBV27 and TRBJ2-3; 10 bases map to TRBD2. Trimming removed 6 bases from V and 2 bases from J; junction bases left unmatched: 8. This CDR3 has 16 residues. Germline CDR1 reads MNHEY; CDR2 reads SMNVEV (reference sequence). DNA for the CDR3: TGTGCCAGCAGCCCGCTAGCGGGGGTCACCACAGATACGCAGTATTTT. Its translation is CASSPLAGVTTDTQYF.

This rearrangement joins TRBV7-2 to TRBJ2-2; a possible D gene is TRBD1 (6 bases). CDR1 SGHTA and CDR2 FQGNSA come from the germline V gene. This CDR3 region has 17 residues. V dropped 2 bases and J dropped 0 bases, with 13 bases sitting between them. CDR3 sequence reads: CASSLMGAGSNTGELFF. The CDR3 region has the DNA TGTGCCAGCAGCTTAATGGGGGCAGGGTCGAACACCGGGGAGCTGTTTTTT. Together with reference TRBV7-2 and TRBJ2-2, the CDR3 gives the full variable domain: GAGVSQSPSNKVTEKGKDVELRCDPISGHTALYWYRQSLGQGLEFLIYFQGNSAPDKSGLPSDRFSAERTGGSVSTLTIQRTQQEDSAVYLCASSLMGAGSNTGELFFGEGSRLTVL.

This clonotype was detected a few times. The chain carries TRBV12-3 or TRBV12-4 and TRBJ1-1; 9 bases map to TRBD1. The CDR3 sequence is 11 residues long. The ends lost 3 bases at V and 11 bases at J; junction bases unmatched: 1. CDR3 region: CASSLGQGAFF. In nucleotides, the CDR3 is TGTGCCAGCAGTTTGGGACAGGGCGCTTTCTTT.